The next 28 T cell receptor beta chains were all read from a single sample in a study of blood T cell repertoires in COVID-19. Profiling relied on immunoSEQ multiplex PCR, and the TCRdb table lists in-frame clones only, not all of them. Among more than 110,000 clones listed, around 90% were seen once. Material for sequencing was peripheral blood. The receptors originated from an elderly woman with acute or convalescent COVID-19.

Worth noting for this clone: Other DNA sequences within the sample encode an identical CDR3. CDR3 loop: CASSLGQNTEAFF. CDR3 bases: TGTGCCAGCAGCTTAGGGCAGAACACTGAAGCTTTCTTT. This rearrangement joins TRBV7-3 to TRBJ1-1; D uncertain. Looked up from germline, CDR1 is SGHTA and CDR2 is FQGTGA. Trimming cost V 2 bases and J 1 base, with 5 bases left between them. CDR3 size: 13 residues.

V usage is TRBV7-2 and J usage is TRBJ1-2, with 10 bases lining up with TRBD1. The CDR3 extends over 13 amino acids. V shed 3 bases and J 8 bases; nucleotides not matched to a gene: 3. The germline V gene encodes CDR1 SGHTA and CDR2 FQGNSA. The CDR3 here is CASSFMTGGGYTF. The DNA for the CDR3 is TGTGCCAGCAGCTTCATGACAGGGGGCGGCTACACCTTC.

The chain combines TRBV9 with TRBJ2-5; D might be TRBD2 (5 bases). From germline, CDR1 is SGDLS and CDR2 YYNGEE. Trimming stripped 0 bases from V and 1 base from J, with 22 bases between. This CDR3 has 19 amino acids. The CDR3 spells CASSVGALQSSGLQETQYF. CDR3 bases: TGTGCCAGCAGCGTAGGGGCATTACAGTCAAGCGGCCTCCAAGAGACCCAGTACTTC.

This chain connects TRBV6-5 to TRBJ1-2; tentatively, D is TRBD1 (6 bases). Germline CDR1 MNHEY, CDR2 SVGAGI. CDR3 length equals 13 residues. V lost 7 bases and J 2 bases, leaving 11 bases between the germline ends. The CDR3 here is CASTLDRNYGYTF. As DNA, the CDR3 is TGTGCCAGCACCCTAGACAGGAACTATGGCTACACCTTC.

The genes are TRBV5-1 and TRBJ1-3; D remains unclear. V was cut by 3 bases and J by 0 bases, with 7 bases left in between. The CDR3 covers 14 residues. CDR1 is SGHRS and CDR2 is YFSETQ in the germline V gene. The CDR3 is CASSSPNSGNTIYF. The CDR3 DNA follows: TGCGCCAGCAGCTCTCCTAACTCTGGAAACACCATATATTTT.

The V and J genes are TRBV6-6 and TRBJ1-2; 9 bases match TRBD1. CDR1 is MNHNY, CDR2 SVGAGI, per germline (reference sequence). This CDR3 has 21 residues. V lost 5 bases, J lost 0 bases, and 22 bases stayed unmatched. The CDR3 DNA reads TGTGCCAGCAGTCCTACCCTTCACAGGGGGCGGAGGGGCTCCACTAACTATGGCTACACCTTC. This translates into CASSPTLHRGRRGSTNYGYTF.

The chain carries TRBV5-4 and TRBJ2-7, with a weak D call TRBD2 (5 bases). The CDR3 totals 15 residues. V gave up 0 bases and J gave up 3 bases, with 13 bases separating them. The germline V gene encodes CDR1 SGHNT and CDR2 YYREEE (reference sequence). This CDR3 is CASSLDGGMNYEQYF. In DNA form, the CDR3 reads TGTGCCAGCAGCTTGGATGGAGGTATGAACTACGAGCAGTACTTC. Full variable domain (missing parts from reference TRBV5-4 and TRBJ2-7): ETGVTQSPTHLIKTRGQQVTLRCSSQSGHNTVSWYQQALGQGPQFIFQYYREEENGRGNFPPRFSGLQFPNYSSELNVNALELDDSALYLCASSLDGGMNYEQYFGPGTRLTVT.

The table lists this clone with a few counts. The CDR3 sequence is CASSLVTSGTGELFF. In nucleotides, the CDR3 is TGCGCCAGCAGCTTGGTGACTAGCGGCACCGGGGAGCTGTTTTTT. The chain couples TRBV5-1 to TRBJ2-2; 9 nucleotides align to TRBD2. The CDR3 is 15 residues long. Germline lookup yields CDR1 SGHRS and CDR2 YFSETQ. Losses at the gene ends were 0 bases for V and 4 bases for J; bases not matched to a gene: 1.

The V gene is TRBV7-8, the J gene TRBJ1-6, with a weak D call TRBD1 (5 bases). The CDR3 extends over 16 amino acids. Per germline, CDR1 SGHVS and CDR2 FQNEAQ. The ends were cut back, 2 bases at V and 5 bases at J, with 13 bases in the middle. Here the CDR3 DNA reads TGTGCCAGCAGCTTAAGATCAGGGAGGAATAATTCACCCCTCCACTTT. Translating it yields CASSLRSGRNNSPLHF.

V gene TRBV5-1 combines with J gene TRBJ2-2; 9 bases map to TRBD2. The CDR3 is made up of 15 amino acids. The V gene's germline CDR1 is SGHRS and CDR2 YFSETQ. The V gene end was trimmed by 5 bases and the J gene end by 4 bases; junction bases not matched to a gene: 6. The chain's CDR3 is CASSEFSGGTGELFF. The CDR3 nucleotides read TGCGCCAGCAGTGAATTTAGCGGGGGCACCGGGGAGCTGTTTTTT.

J is TRBJ1-5 and V is TRBV4-1, with 8 bases identical to TRBD1. In germline, CDR1 is MGHRA, CDR2 YSYEKL. Germline trimming cut 6 bases from V and 7 bases from J; bases unmatched to any gene: 8. The CDR3 is 14 amino acids. The CDR3 here is CASSHTGGDQPQHF. The CDR3 nucleotides read TGCGCCAGCAGTCACACAGGGGGAGACCAGCCCCAGCATTTT.

The rearrangement links TRBV3-1 (or the pseudogene TRBV3-2) to TRBJ2-7; 7 bases are shared with TRBD1. V shed 4 bases and J 5 bases; nucleotides not matched to a gene: 5. From germline, CDR1 is LGHDT and CDR2 YNNKEL (reference sequence). The CDR3 spans 13 residues. CDR3 sequence (DNA): TGTGCCAGCAGCCTAAGGGGGACAGACGAGCAGTACTTC. Its protein is CASSLRGTDEQYF.

This clone was counted between two and nine times. This rearrangement joins TRBV25-1 to TRBJ2-1, with 7 positions matching TRBD1. This CDR3 has 12 amino acids. Germline V gives CDR1 MGHDK, CDR2 SYGVNS. Germline trimming cut 4 bases from V and 9 bases from J; bases unmatched to any gene: 3. CDR3 amino acids: CASSVQGVEQFF. The CDR3 DNA is TGTGCCAGCAGTGTCCAGGGGGTTGAGCAGTTCTTC.

This clone is a singleton in its sample. The chain combines TRBV7-2 with TRBJ1-2; weak D call: TRBD1 (5 bases). V lost 3 bases to trimming and J lost 0 bases, with 8 bases between them. The CDR3 is 14 residues long. Germline assignment: CDR1 SGHTA and CDR2 FQGNSA. As DNA, the CDR3 is TGTGCCAGCAGCTTGGGGGGGTCTAACTATGGCTACACCTTC. Translated: CASSLGGSNYGYTF. Full variable domain (rest looked up from reference TRBV7-2 and TRBJ1-2): GAGVSQSPSNKVTEKGKDVELRCDPISGHTALYWYRQSLGQGLEFLIYFQGNSAPDKSGLPSDRFSAERTGGSVSTLTIQRTQQEDSAVYLCASSLGGSNYGYTFGSGTRLTVV.

The chain has TRBV30 and TRBJ1-2, with D perhaps TRBD1 (5 bases). The V and J ends lost 2 bases and 2 bases respectively, with 15 bases between them. CDR3 length: 15 residues. The germline V gene encodes CDR1 GTSNPN and CDR2 SVGIG (reference sequence). The CDR3 loop reads CAWSQQAGGNYGYTF. Written as DNA, the CDR3 is TGTGCCTGGAGTCAACAGGCGGGGGGAAACTATGGCTACACCTTC.

This chain links TRBV7-9 with TRBJ1-2, with a weak D call TRBD1 (6 bases). Germline V gives CDR1 SEHNR, CDR2 FQNEAQ (reference sequence). The ends were cut back, 5 bases at V and 4 bases at J, with 20 bases in the middle. CDR3 length: 16 amino acids. The CDR3 DNA reads TGTGCCAGCAGCCCAACGATGTCTTGGACAGCCTATGGCTACACCTTC. Translated: CASSPTMSWTAYGYTF.

This rearrangement joins TRBV19 to TRBJ1-1; possibly TRBD1 for D (5 bases). Per the germline V gene, CDR1 is LNHDA and CDR2 is SQIVND (reference sequence). V was trimmed by 8 bases and J by 11 bases, leaving 15 bases between them. The CDR3 contains 11 residues. CDR3 amino acids: CASQGRVDAFF. The CDR3 DNA sequence: TGTGCCAGTCAGGGCCGTGTTGACGCTTTCTTT.

This sequence joins TRBV19 and TRBJ1-2; 9 positions match TRBD1. V shed 3 bases, J shed 1 base, and the junction held 0 bases outside the gene matches. Germline values: CDR1 LNHDA, CDR2 SQIVND (reference sequence). CDR3 length equals 14 residues. The CDR3 region has the DNA TGTGCCAGTAGTATGACAGGGGGTAACTATGGCTACACCTTC. Residues: CASSMTGGNYGYTF.

The J gene is TRBJ1-2, the V gene TRBV2, with D hard to call. This CDR3 has 15 residues. Per the germline V gene, CDR1 is SNHLY and CDR2 is FYNNEI. The V end lost 7 bases, the J end lost 0 bases, and 15 bases lay between the germline ends. In DNA form, the CDR3 reads TGTGCCAGCACCCTAAGAGGCGGAACTAACTATGGCTACACCTTC. The encoded protein is CASTLRGGTNYGYTF.

This chain joins TRBV2 and TRBJ2-3; 8 nucleotides align to TRBD1. CDR1 and CDR2 (germline): SNHLY, FYNNEI. The CDR3 consists of 15 residues. V was pared by 8 bases and J by 2 bases, with 9 bases of the junction left unmatched. In nucleotides, the CDR3 is TGTGCCAGCGGGGGCAGGGGGCGCATCACAGATACGCAGTATTTT. Residues: CASGGRGRITDTQYF.

This clone was observed once. The CDR3 here is CASSPRGTGELFF. The CDR3 DNA follows: TGTGCCAGCAGCCCACGAGGGACCGGGGAGCTGTTTTTT. The gene calls are TRBV11-1 and TRBJ2-2; TRBD2 might be the D (5 bases). Germline V gene data show CDR1 as SGHAT and CDR2 as FQDESV (reference sequence). V lost 5 bases to trimming and J lost 5 bases, with 9 bases between them. The CDR3 has 13 residues.

The gene calls are TRBV2 and TRBJ1-5, with 11 bases lining up with TRBD1. The germline gives CDR1 SNHLY, CDR2 FYNNEI. V was pared by 5 bases and J by 6 bases, with 6 bases of the junction left unmatched. The CDR3 is made up of 15 amino acids. The CDR3 loop is CASSQRDRGTQPQHF. CDR3 sequence (DNA): TGTGCCAGCAGTCAACGGGACAGGGGGACTCAGCCCCAGCATTTT. The whole variable domain, remainder taken from reference TRBV2 and TRBJ1-5, is EPEVTQTPSHQVTQMGQEVILRCVPISNHLYFYWYRQILGQKVEFLVSFYNNEISEKSEIFDDQFSVERPDGSNFTLKIRSTKLEDSAMYFCASSQRDRGTQPQHFGDGTRLSIL.

This clone was observed a single time. The chain joins TRBV19 to TRBJ2-7; perhaps TRBD1 as D (5 bases). Germline lookup yields CDR1 LNHDA and CDR2 SQIVND (reference sequence). This CDR3 is 14 amino acids long. V was clipped by 3 bases and J by 5 bases, with 14 bases between them. The CDR3 region is CASSMARADHEQYF. CDR3 DNA: TGTGCCAGTAGTATGGCCAGGGCGGACCACGAGCAGTACTTC.

This chain links TRBV18 with TRBJ1-2; TRBD1 agrees at 10 bases. J was trimmed by 6 bases and V by 4 bases; bases with no gene match: 8. The germline V gene has CDR1 KGHSH and CDR2 LQKENI. CDR3 length: 15 residues. The CDR3 loop reads CASSQSGTGANGYTF. For the CDR3, the DNA is TGTGCCAGCTCACAGTCCGGGACAGGGGCCAATGGCTACACCTTC. Looking up the rest from reference TRBV18 and TRBJ1-2 gives the full variable domain: NAGVMQNPRHLVRRRGQEARLRCSPMKGHSHVYWYRQLPEEGLKFMVYLQKENIIDESGMPKERFSAEFPKEGPSILRIQQVVRGDSAAYFCASSQSGTGANGYTFGSGTRLTVV.

The chain carries TRBV5-1 and TRBJ2-3; D perhaps matches TRBD2 (6 bases). Germline V gene data show CDR1 as SGHRS and CDR2 as YFSETQ. The CDR3 is made up of 16 amino acids. V gave up 0 bases and J gave up 0 bases, with 11 bases separating them. The CDR3 bases are TGCGCCAGCAGCTTGGCCTTCAGCGGGAGCACAGATACGCAGTATTTT. Its translation is CASSLAFSGSTDTQYF.

The chain combines TRBV30 with TRBJ2-5; 8 nucleotides match TRBD1. The CDR3 spans 12 residues. Looked up from germline, CDR1 is GTSNPN and CDR2 is SVGIG (reference sequence). Trimming removed 5 bases from V and 5 bases from J; junction bases left unmatched: 4. CDR3 protein: CAWAGTGETQYF. DNA for the CDR3: TGTGCCTGGGCCGGGACAGGCGAGACCCAGTACTTC. The whole variable domain, remainder taken from reference TRBV30 and TRBJ2-5, is SQTIHQWPATLVQPVGSPLSLECTVEGTSNPNLYWYRQAAGRGLQLLFYSVGIGQISSEVPQNLSASRPQDRQFILSSKKLLLSDSGFYLCAWAGTGETQYFGPGTRLLVL.

The chain uses TRBV9 and TRBJ2-5; 12 bases map to TRBD2. Germline trimming cut 0 bases from V and 0 bases from J; bases unmatched to any gene: 3. The germline gives CDR1 SGDLS, CDR2 YYNGEE. The CDR3 runs to 17 residues. The CDR3 here is CASSVGTSGIYQETQYF. CDR3 nucleotide sequence: TGTGCCAGCAGCGTAGGGACTAGCGGGATATACCAAGAGACCCAGTACTTC. Using reference TRBV9 and TRBJ2-5 for the parts outside the CDR3, the full variable domain is DSGVTQTPKHLITATGQRVTLRCSPRSGDLSVYWYQQSLDQGLQFLIQYYNGEERAKGNILERFSAQQFPDLHSELNLSSLELGDSALYFCASSVGTSGIYQETQYFGPGTRLLVL.

This chain uses TRBV7-9 with TRBJ1-2; unclear D gene. Per the germline V gene, CDR1 is SEHNR and CDR2 is FQNEAQ (reference sequence). The CDR3 spans 15 residues. The germline V and J ends were trimmed by 7 bases and 1 base, with 16 bases remaining between them. CDR3 in amino acids: CASTQAENINYGYTF. The CDR3 nucleotides read TGTGCCAGCACTCAGGCAGAGAATATTAACTATGGCTACACCTTC.